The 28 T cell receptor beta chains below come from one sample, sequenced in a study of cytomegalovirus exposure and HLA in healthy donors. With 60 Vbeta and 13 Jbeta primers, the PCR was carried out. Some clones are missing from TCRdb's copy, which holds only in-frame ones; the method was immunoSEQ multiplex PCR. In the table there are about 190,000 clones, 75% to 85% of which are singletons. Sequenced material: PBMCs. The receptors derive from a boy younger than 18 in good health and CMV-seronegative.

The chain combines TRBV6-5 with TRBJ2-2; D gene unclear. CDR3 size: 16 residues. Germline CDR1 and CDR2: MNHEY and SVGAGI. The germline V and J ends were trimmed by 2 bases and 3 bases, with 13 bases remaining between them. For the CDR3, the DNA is TGTGCCAGCAGTTACGATGGCGGTACATACACCGGGGAGCTGTTTTTT. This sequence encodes CASSYDGGTYTGELFF.

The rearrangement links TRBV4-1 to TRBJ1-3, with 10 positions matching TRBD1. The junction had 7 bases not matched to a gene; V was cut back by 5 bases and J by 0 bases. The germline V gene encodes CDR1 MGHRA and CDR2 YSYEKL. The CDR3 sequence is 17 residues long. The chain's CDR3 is CASSYGTGVISGNTIYF. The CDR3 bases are TGCGCCAGCAGCTATGGGACAGGGGTTATCTCTGGAAACACCATATATTTT.

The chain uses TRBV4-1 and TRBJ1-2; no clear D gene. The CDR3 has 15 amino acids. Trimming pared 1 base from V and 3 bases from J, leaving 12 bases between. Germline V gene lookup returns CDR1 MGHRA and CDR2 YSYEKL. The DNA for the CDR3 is TGCGCCAGCAGCCAAGTCCCCGGGATGGACTATGGCTACACCTTC. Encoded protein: CASSQVPGMDYGYTF.

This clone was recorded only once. This chain's CDR3 is CASSLDGSPGTDTQYF. CDR3 DNA sequence: TGCGCCAGCAGCTTGGATGGTAGCCCCGGCACAGATACGCAGTATTTT. The chain employs TRBV5-1 and TRBJ2-3; no clear D gene. V was cut by 0 bases and J by 1 base, with 12 bases left in between. Germline V gene sequence: CDR1 SGHRS, CDR2 YFSETQ. The CDR3 totals 16 residues.

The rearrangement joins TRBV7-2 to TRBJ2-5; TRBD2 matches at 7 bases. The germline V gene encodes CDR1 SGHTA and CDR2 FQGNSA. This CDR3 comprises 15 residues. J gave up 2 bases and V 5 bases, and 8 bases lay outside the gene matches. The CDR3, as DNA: TGTGCCAGCAGCCCTATCGCGGGAGTGCAAGAGACCCAGTACTTC. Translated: CASSPIAGVQETQYF.

CDR3 DNA sequence: TGTGCCAGTGGGCGAACTCATCAGCCCCAGCATTTT. Translated, it gives CASGRTHQPQHF. The chain combines TRBV19 with TRBJ1-5; no firm D call. The CDR3 is 12 residues long. Per germline, CDR1 LNHDA and CDR2 SQIVND (reference sequence). Trimming removed 8 bases from V and 5 bases from J, with 10 bases in between.

The CDR3, as DNA: TGCAGCGCTAGCGGGAGTGATTACAATGAGCAGTTCTTC. It specifies CSASGSDYNEQFF. This chain links TRBV29-1 with TRBJ2-1; TRBD2 matches 10 bases. Germline V CDR1 and CDR2: SQVTM, ANQGSEA. CDR3 size: 13 residues. The J segment lost 4 bases and the V segment lost 7 bases, leaving 4 bases of the junction unmatched.

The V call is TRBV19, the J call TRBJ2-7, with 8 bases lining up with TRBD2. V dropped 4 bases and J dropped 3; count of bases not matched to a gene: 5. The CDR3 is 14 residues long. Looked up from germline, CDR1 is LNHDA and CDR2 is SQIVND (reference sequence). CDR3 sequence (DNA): TGTGCCAGTAGTAACAGCGGGAGTTACTACGAGCAGTACTTC. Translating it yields CASSNSGSYYEQYF.

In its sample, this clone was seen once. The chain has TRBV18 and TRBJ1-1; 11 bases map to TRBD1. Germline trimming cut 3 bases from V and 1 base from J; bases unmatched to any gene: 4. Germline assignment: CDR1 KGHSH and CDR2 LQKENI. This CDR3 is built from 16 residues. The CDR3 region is CASSPNGQGANTEAFF. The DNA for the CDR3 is TGTGCCAGCTCACCGAATGGACAGGGGGCGAACACTGAAGCTTTCTTT.

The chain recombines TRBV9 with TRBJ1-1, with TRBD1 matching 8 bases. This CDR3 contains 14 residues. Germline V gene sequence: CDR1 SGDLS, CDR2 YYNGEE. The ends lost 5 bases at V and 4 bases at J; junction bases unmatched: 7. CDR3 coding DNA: TGTGCCAGCAGGGGAGGACAGGGTAGCACTGAAGCTTTCTTT. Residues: CASRGGQGSTEAFF. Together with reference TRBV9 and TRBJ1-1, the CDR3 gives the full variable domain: DSGVTQTPKHLITATGQRVTLRCSPRSGDLSVYWYQQSLDQGLQFLIQYYNGEERAKGNILERFSAQQFPDLHSELNLSSLELGDSALYFCASRGGQGSTEAFFGQGTRLTVV.

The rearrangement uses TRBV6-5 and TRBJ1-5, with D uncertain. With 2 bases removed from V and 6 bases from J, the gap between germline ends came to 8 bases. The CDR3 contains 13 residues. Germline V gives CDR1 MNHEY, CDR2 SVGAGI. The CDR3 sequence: CASSYRELQPQHF. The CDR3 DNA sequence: TGTGCCAGCAGTTACCGAGAACTTCAGCCCCAGCATTTT.

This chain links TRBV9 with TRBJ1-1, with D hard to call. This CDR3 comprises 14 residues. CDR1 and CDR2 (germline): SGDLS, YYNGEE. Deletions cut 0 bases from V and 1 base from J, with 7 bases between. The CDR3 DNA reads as TGTGCCAGCAGCGTAGGCCCAGAGAACACTGAAGCTTTCTTT. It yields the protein CASSVGPENTEAFF. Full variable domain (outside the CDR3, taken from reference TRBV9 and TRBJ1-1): DSGVTQTPKHLITATGQRVTLRCSPRSGDLSVYWYQQSLDQGLQFLIQYYNGEERAKGNILERFSAQQFPDLHSELNLSSLELGDSALYFCASSVGPENTEAFFGQGTRLTVV.

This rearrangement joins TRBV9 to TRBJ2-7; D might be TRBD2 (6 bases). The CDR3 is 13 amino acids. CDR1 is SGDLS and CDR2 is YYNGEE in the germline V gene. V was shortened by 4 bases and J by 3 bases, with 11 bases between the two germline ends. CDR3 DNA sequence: TGTGCCAGCAGCCGGGACTGGCGCTACGAGCAGTACTTC. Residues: CASSRDWRYEQYF.

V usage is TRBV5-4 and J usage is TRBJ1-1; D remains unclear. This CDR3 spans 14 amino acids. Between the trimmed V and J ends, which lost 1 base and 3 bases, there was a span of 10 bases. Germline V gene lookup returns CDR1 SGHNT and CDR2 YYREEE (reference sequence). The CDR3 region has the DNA TGTGCCAGCAGCTTGCCATGGGGAGACACTGAAGCTTTCTTT. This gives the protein CASSLPWGDTEAFF.

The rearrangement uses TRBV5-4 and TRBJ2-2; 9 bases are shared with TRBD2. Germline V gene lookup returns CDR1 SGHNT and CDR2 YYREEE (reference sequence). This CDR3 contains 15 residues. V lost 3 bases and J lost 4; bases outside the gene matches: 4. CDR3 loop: CASSSASGVTGELFF. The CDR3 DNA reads TGTGCCAGCAGCTCAGCTAGCGGGGTCACCGGGGAGCTGTTTTTT.

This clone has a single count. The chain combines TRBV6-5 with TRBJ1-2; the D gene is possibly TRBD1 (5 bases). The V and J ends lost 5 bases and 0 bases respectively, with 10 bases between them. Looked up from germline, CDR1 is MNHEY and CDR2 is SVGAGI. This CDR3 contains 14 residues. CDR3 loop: CASSPDSANYGYTF. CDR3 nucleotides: TGTGCCAGCAGTCCTGACAGTGCTAACTATGGCTACACCTTC.

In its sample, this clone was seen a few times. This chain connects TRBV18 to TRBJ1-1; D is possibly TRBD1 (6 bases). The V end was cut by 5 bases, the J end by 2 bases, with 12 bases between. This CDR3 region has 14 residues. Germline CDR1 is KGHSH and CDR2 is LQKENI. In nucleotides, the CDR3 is TGTGCCAGCTCATCCGGACAGATCAACACTGAAGCTTTCTTT. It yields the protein CASSSGQINTEAFF.

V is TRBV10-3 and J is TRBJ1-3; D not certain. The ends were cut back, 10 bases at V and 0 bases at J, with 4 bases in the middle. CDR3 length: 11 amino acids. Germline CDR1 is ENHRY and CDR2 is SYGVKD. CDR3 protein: CATRSGNTIYF. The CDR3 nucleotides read TGTGCCACCCGCTCTGGAAACACCATATATTTT.

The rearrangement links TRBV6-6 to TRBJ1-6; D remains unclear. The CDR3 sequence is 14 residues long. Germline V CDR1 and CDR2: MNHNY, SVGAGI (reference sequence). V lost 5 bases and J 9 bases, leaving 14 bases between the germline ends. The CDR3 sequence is CASSPTGDPSPLHF. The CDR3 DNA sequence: TGTGCCAGCAGTCCAACCGGAGACCCTTCACCCCTCCACTTT.

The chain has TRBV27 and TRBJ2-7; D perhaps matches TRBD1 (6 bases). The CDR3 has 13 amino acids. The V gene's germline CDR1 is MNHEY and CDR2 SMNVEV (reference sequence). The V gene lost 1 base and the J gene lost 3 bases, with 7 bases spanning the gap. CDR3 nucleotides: TGTGCCAGCAGTTTATTCAGGGGCTACGAGCAGTACTTC. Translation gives CASSLFRGYEQYF.

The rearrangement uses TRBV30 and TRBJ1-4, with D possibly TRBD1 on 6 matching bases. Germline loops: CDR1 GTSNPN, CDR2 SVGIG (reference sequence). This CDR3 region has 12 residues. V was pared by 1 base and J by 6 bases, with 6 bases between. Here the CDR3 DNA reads TGTGCCTGGAGTGGGGGGCATGAAAAACTGTTTTTT. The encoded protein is CAWSGGHEKLFF.

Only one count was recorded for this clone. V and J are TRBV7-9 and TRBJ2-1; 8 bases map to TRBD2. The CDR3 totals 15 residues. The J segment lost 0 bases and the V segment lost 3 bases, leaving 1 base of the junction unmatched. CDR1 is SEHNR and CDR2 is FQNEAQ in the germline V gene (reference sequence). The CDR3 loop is CASSLSGSSYNEQFF. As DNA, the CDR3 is TGTGCCAGCAGCTTGAGCGGGAGCTCCTACAATGAGCAGTTCTTC.

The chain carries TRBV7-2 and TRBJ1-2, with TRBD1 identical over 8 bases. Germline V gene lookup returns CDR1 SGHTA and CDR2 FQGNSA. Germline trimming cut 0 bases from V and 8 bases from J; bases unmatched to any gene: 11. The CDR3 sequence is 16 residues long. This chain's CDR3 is CASSLATGTTGGGYTF. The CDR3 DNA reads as TGTGCCAGCAGCTTAGCAACCGGGACAACAGGGGGAGGCTACACCTTC.

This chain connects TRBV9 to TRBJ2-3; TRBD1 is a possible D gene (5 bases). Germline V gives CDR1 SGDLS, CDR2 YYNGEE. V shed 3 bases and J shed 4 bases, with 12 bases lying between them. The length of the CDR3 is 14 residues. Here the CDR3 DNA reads TGTGCCAGCAGCGGGAGCGACAGCGCAGATACGCAGTATTTT. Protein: CASSGSDSADTQYF.

CDR3 in DNA: TGCGCCAGCAGCTTGGGGGCAGGGATGGAGACCCAGTACTTC. Its protein product is CASSLGAGMETQYF. The rearrangement links TRBV5-1 to TRBJ2-5; D is perhaps TRBD1 (5 bases). The CDR3 sequence is 14 residues long. V lost 0 bases, J lost 5 bases, and 11 bases lay in between. The germline V gene has CDR1 SGHRS and CDR2 YFSETQ.

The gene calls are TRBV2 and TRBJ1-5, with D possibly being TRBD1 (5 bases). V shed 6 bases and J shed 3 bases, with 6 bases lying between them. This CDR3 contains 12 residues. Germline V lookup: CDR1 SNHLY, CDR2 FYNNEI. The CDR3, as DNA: TGTGCCAGCAGAGGGGACAATCAGCCCCAGCATTTT. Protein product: CASRGDNQPQHF.

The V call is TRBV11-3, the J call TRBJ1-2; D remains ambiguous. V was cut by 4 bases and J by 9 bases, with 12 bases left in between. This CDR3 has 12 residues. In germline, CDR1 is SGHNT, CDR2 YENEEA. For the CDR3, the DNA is TGTGCCAGCAGCTCGGGGTCCCGTAGCTACACCTTC. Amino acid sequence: CASSSGSRSYTF.

CDR3 DNA sequence: TGTGCCAGTAGTATATTACAGGAGCCCCAGCATTTT. This encodes CASSILQEPQHF. The chain has TRBV19 and TRBJ1-5; D is perhaps TRBD1 (5 bases). Trimming stripped 2 bases from V and 8 bases from J, with 7 bases between. CDR1 is LNHDA, CDR2 SQIVND, per germline (reference sequence). The CDR3 sequence is 12 residues long.